This T cell receptor (beta chain) stems from a study of cytomegalovirus exposure and HLA in healthy donors. Regarding the study as a whole: A list of around 160 TCR beta chains associated with cytomegalovirus was given.

The PCR was carried out with 60 Vbeta primers and 13 Jbeta primers. This table comes from immunoSEQ multiplex PCR, and its TCRdb copy is limited to in-frame clones, with some not included. The table records over 95,000 clones, over 65% of them present only once. Concerning this clone itself: Its antigen is unidentified.

The junction had 9 bases not matched to a gene; V was cut back by 10 bases and J by 5 bases. This CDR3 region has 13 residues. From germline, CDR1 is LNHDA and CDR2 SQIVND (reference sequence). The chain links TRBV19 to TRBJ1-1, with TRBD1 matching 8 bases. This receptor was taken from a woman aged 30 to 39 in good health and CMV-seropositive. The source material was PBMCs. The CDR3 is CATSDRVGTEAFF. The CDR3 DNA follows: TGTGCCACATCGGACAGGGTTGGTACTGAAGCTTTCTTT.